These 15 T cell receptor beta chains originate from one sample sequenced in a study of T cells in Graves' hyperthyroidism and ophthalmopathy. TCR beta CDR3 region amplification was performed from RNA transcripts. RT-PCR in the first round (using the HTBI primer set) targeted the TCR CDR3. TCRdb analysed the multiplex PCR reads with MiXCR anew, one entry per CDR3 protein. This sample has 300,000 or so distinct CDR3 sequences, with approximately 16% found just once. Sequenced sample: blood. The receptors here all came from a man aged 25 to 45 with Graves' hyperthyroidism.

This clonotype was seen many times. The chain links TRBV3-1 to TRBJ2-2; 11 nucleotides align to TRBD2. V lost 1 base and J lost 0; bases outside the gene matches: 1. Germline assignment: CDR1 LGHDT and CDR2 YNNKEL (reference sequence). The CDR3 totals 17 residues. In DNA form, the CDR3 reads TGTGCCAGCAGCCAAGGACTAGCGGGGTCGAACACCGGGGAGCTGTTTTTT. Translation: CASSQGLAGSNTGELFF.

This clonotype was seen only a few times. The rearrangement uses TRBV5-5 and TRBJ2-1, with 13 bases fitting TRBD2. The CDR3 loop spans 13 amino acids. V gave up 2 bases and J gave up 15 bases; unmatched junction bases: 5. CDR1 is SGHKS, CDR2 YYEKEE, per germline (reference sequence). CDR3 sequence: CASSLSLAGGGFF. The CDR3 bases are TGTGCCAGCAGCTTATCACTAGCGGGAGGGGGGTTCTTC.

This clonotype occurred many times. The rearrangement links TRBV24-1 to TRBJ2-3, with 9 bases that match TRBD1. V was pared by 1 base and J by 1 base, with 2 bases of the junction left unmatched. The CDR3 is made up of 16 amino acids. Germline-derived CDR1 and CDR2 are KGHDR and SFDVKD. CDR3: CATSDFRDRGTDTQYF. CDR3 nucleotides: TGTGCCACCAGTGATTTCCGGGACAGGGGCACAGATACGCAGTATTTT.

This clonotype was seen at least ten times. The chain links TRBV11-2 to TRBJ1-6, with D tentatively TRBD1 (5 bases). V lost 0 bases, J lost 11 bases, and 17 bases lay in between. Germline CDR1 and CDR2: SGHAT and FQNNGV. There are 16 residues in the CDR3. The chain's CDR3 is CASSLEVGRASPPLHF. The DNA for the CDR3 is TGTGCCAGCAGCTTAGAGGTTGGCAGGGCTAGTCCACCCCTCCACTTT.

This clonotype was counted ten times or more. The chain has TRBV2 and TRBJ2-3; 11 bases are a match to TRBD2. The germline V gene has CDR1 SNHLY and CDR2 FYNNEI. CDR3 length: 15 residues. The junction had 5 bases not matched to a gene; V was cut back by 5 bases and J by 4 bases. The CDR3 sequence is CASSLLAGAADTQYF. The CDR3 DNA sequence: TGTGCCAGCAGTCTACTAGCGGGAGCCGCAGATACGCAGTATTTT.

The table lists this clonotype with a few counts. The gene calls are TRBV10-3 and TRBJ1-5; 8 nucleotides line up with TRBD1. The CDR3 loop spans 15 amino acids. V dropped 3 bases and J dropped 5; count of bases not matched to a gene: 6. Germline V CDR1 and CDR2: ENHRY, SYGVKD. CDR3 sequence reads: CAISDSDRGYQPQHF. The CDR3 nucleotides are TGTGCCATCAGTGATTCTGACAGGGGATATCAGCCCCAGCATTTT.

This clonotype was found many times. The chain recombines TRBV12-3 or TRBV12-4 with TRBJ2-7; 10 bases are a match to TRBD2. V lost 6 bases to trimming and J lost 3 bases; unmatched junction nucleotides: 8. The CDR3 totals 15 residues. The CDR3: CASSSLAGRVYEQYF. For the CDR3, the DNA is TGTGCCAGCAGCTCACTAGCGGGGCGAGTCTACGAGCAGTACTTC.

This clonotype was recorded at least ten times. This chain connects TRBV28 to TRBJ2-1, with 11 bases lining up with TRBD1. V lost 7 bases and J lost 6; bases outside the gene matches: 8. Germline lookup yields CDR1 MDHEN and CDR2 SYDVKM. This CDR3 comprises 15 residues. Here the CDR3 reads CASTKIGTGGNEQFF. The CDR3 DNA reads TGTGCCAGCACCAAGATCGGGACAGGGGGCAATGAGCAGTTCTTC.

The chain employs TRBV11-1 and TRBJ2-5, with TRBD1 matching over 7 bases. This CDR3 has 15 residues. The V gene end was trimmed by 3 bases and the J gene end by 7 bases; junction bases not matched to a gene: 11. The germline gives CDR1 SGHAT, CDR2 FQDESV (reference sequence). The CDR3: CASSFGGQILGTQYF. DNA of the CDR3: TGTGCCAGCAGCTTTGGGGGACAGATTCTTGGGACCCAGTACTTC.

The V gene is TRBV6-1, the J gene TRBJ2-1; D is undetermined. The germline CDR1 and CDR2 sequences are MNHNS and SASEGT. Trimming removed 7 bases from V and 8 bases from J, with 15 bases in between. This CDR3 is built from 13 residues. The CDR3 region has the DNA TGTGCCAGCATGGGCGGCCGGGCTCATGAGCAGTTCTTC. It translates to CASMGGRAHEQFF.

This clonotype was detected a few times. The V and J genes are TRBV29-1 and TRBJ2-5; D might be TRBD2 (6 bases). This CDR3 has 13 amino acids. Per the germline V gene, CDR1 is SQVTM and CDR2 is ANQGSEA. Deletions cut 6 bases from V and 1 base from J, with 12 bases between. CDR3 amino acids: CSVAGTSQETQYF. As DNA, the CDR3 is TGCAGCGTCGCAGGGACTTCCCAAGAGACCCAGTACTTC.

In the case of this clonotype: A single base separates this from a much larger clone, so it may be a read error. This chain joins TRBV5-1 and TRBJ2-5; tentative D call: TRBD2 (5 bases). From germline, CDR1 is SGHRS and CDR2 YFSETQ. The CDR3 covers 15 residues. The CDR3 region has the DNA TGCGCCAGCAGCTCGGCCGAGGGAAAACAAGAGACCCCGTACTTC. Translating gives CASSSAEGKQETPYF.

This clonotype was counted ten times or more. This chain joins TRBV18 and TRBJ2-3; maybe TRBD2 (5 bases). Trimming took 6 bases from V and 2 from J, leaving 18 bases between them. The germline V gene has CDR1 KGHSH and CDR2 LQKENI. CDR3 length equals 16 residues. DNA of the CDR3: TGTGCCAGCTCCCGCTCCAGGACTGAACCCACAGATACGCAGTATTTT. It encodes CASSRSRTEPTDTQYF.

Many counts were recorded for this clonotype. This chain links TRBV30 with TRBJ2-2; TRBD1 matches at 8 bases. The V gene's germline CDR1 is GTSNPN and CDR2 SVGIG (reference sequence). V lost 4 bases and J lost 4; bases outside the gene matches: 5. The CDR3 extends over 14 amino acids. CDR3: CAWTQGAFTGELFF. CDR3 nucleotide sequence: TGTGCCTGGACCCAGGGGGCTTTCACCGGGGAGCTGTTTTTT.

About this clonotype itself: A read error may explain this, as a much larger clone is one base away. J is TRBJ1-1 and V is TRBV12-3 or TRBV12-4, with D maybe TRBD1 (6 bases). V was clipped by 5 bases and J by 6 bases, with 19 bases between them. The CDR3 spans 15 residues. This CDR3 reads CASSPQGTIGAEAFF. CDR3 sequence (DNA): TGTGCCAGCAGTCCGCAAGGGACAATCGGGGCTGAAGCTTTCTTT.